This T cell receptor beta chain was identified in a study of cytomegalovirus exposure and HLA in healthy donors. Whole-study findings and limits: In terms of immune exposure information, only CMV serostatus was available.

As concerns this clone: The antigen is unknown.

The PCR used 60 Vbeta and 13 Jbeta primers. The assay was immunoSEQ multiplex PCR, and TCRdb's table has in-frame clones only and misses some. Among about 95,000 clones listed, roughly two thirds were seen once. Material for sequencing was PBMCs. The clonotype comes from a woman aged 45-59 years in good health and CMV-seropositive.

The CDR3 sequence is CASRLVQREGTQYF. The DNA of the CDR3 is TGCGCCAGCCGCTTAGTCCAGCGGGAGGGTACGCAGTATTTT. The chain combines TRBV4-1 with TRBJ2-3, with 10 bases identical to TRBD2. CDR3 size: 14 residues. Germline V gene data show CDR1 as MGHRA and CDR2 as YSYEKL. The V and J ends lost 8 bases and 8 bases, in that order; junction bases with no gene match: 10.